The clone carrying this TCR beta chain was picked up many times. Its target is not known. The source material, RNA transcripts, was used to amplify TCR beta CDR3 regions. The TCR CDR3 first-round RT-PCR relied on the HTBI primer set. TCRdb re-derived calls from the multiplex PCR reads in MiXCR, one entry per CDR3 protein. The data show roughly 560,000 distinct CDR3 sequences, with 14% to 15% seen just once and about 4.5% held by the top ten. The source of the sample is a study of T cells in Graves' hyperthyroidism and ophthalmopathy. Study summary: Specimen type is peripheral blood, collected at initial diagnosis prior to any treatment.

Germline CDR1 MDHEN, CDR2 SYDVKM. The CDR3 consists of 16 residues. The junction had 9 bases not matched to a gene; V was cut back by 5 bases and J by 5 bases. Exclusion of patients followed from uncontrolled infection, other autoimmune disease, pregnancy or lactation. Broader study findings: In validation, the model predicted ophthalmopathy. These predictions came a median about 6.5 months before onset. Clonotypes that were expanded in thyroid above 0.001 mostly appeared in blood too.

The chain couples TRBV28 to TRBJ2-2; 9 nucleotides match TRBD1. Sequenced: blood. This TCR derives from a woman between 40 and 50 years old with Graves' ophthalmopathy. DNA for the CDR3: TGTGCCAGCAGTACGCCGACAGGGGGGGGGACCGGGGAGCTGTTTTTT. Amino acid sequence: CASSTPTGGGTGELFF.